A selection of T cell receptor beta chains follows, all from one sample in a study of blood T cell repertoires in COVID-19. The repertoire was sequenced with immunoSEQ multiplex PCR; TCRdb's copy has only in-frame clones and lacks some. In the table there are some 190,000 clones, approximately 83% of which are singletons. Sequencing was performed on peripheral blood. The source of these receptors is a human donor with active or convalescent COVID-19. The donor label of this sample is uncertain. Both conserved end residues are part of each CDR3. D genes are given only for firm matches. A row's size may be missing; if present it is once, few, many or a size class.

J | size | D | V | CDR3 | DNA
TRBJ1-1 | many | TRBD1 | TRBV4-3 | CASSPETGGTEAFF | TGCGCCAGCAGCCCAGAGACAGGGGGCACTGAAGCTTTCTTT
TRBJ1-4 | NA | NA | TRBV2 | CASSWDFIEANEKLFF | TGTGCCAGCAGCTGGGACTTTATCGAGGCTAATGAAAAACTGTTTTTT
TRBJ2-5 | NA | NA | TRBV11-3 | CASSLGGPNQETQYF | TGTGCCAGCAGCTTAGGTGGGCCGAACCAAGAGACCCAGTACTTC
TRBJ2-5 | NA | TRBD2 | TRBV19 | CASSFSGSTVKTQYF | TGTGCCAGTAGTTTTAGCGGGAGTACGGTAAAGACCCAGTACTTC
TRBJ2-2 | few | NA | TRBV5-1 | CASSLAGNTGELFF | TGCGCCAGCAGCTTGGCCGGGAACACCGGGGAGCTGTTTTTT
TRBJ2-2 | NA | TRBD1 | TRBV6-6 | CASSPYRGANTGELFF | TGTGCCAGCAGCCCCTACAGGGGGGCGAACACCGGGGAGCTGTTTTTT
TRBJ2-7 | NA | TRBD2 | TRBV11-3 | CASSPSLAGAEQYF | TGTGCCAGCAGCCCATCACTAGCGGGAGCCGAGCAGTACTTC
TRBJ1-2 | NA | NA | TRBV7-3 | CASSAGPGLGGYTF | TGTGCCAGCAGCGCTGGTCCTGGACTGGGGGGCTACACCTTC
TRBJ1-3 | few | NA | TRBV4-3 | CASSQDGPVNSGNTIYF | TGCGCCAGCAGCCAAGATGGTCCGGTTAACTCTGGAAACACCATATATTTT
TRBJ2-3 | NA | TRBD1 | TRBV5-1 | CASSLQGARADTQYF | TGCGCCAGCAGCTTACAGGGGGCTAGGGCAGATACGCAGTATTTT
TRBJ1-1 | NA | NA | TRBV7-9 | CASSRRGDEAFF | TGTGCCAGCAGCCGGCGGGGGGATGAAGCTTTCTTT
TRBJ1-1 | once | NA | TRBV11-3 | CASSDSRGTEAFF | TGTGCCAGCAGCGACAGTAGGGGAACTGAAGCTTTCTTT
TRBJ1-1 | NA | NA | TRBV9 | CASSVGDFRGTEAFF | TGTGCCAGCAGCGTAGGCGACTTCCGAGGGACTGAAGCTTTCTTT
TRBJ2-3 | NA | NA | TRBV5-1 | CASSSSSRGTDTQYF | TGCGCCAGCAGCTCATCGTCCCGGGGCACAGATACGCAGTATTTT
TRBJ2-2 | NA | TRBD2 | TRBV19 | CATKTSGRTGELFF | TGTGCCACCAAGACTAGCGGGAGAACCGGGGAGCTGTTTTTT
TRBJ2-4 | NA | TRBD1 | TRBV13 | CASSFPGQGPSIQYF | TGTGCCAGCAGCTTCCCGGGACAGGGTCCGAGCATTCAGTACTTC
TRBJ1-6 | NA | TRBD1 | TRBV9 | CASSAGQISPLHF | TGTGCCAGCAGCGCGGGACAGATTTCACCCCTCCACTTT
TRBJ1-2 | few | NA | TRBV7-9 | CASSPMTLRDYGYTF | TGTGCCAGCAGCCCTATGACCCTCAGGGATTATGGCTACACCTTC
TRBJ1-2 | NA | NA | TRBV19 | CASSTGHLLNYGYTF | TGTGCCTCCAGCACGGGACACCTCCTAAACTATGGCTACACCTTC
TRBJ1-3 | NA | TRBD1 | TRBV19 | CASSETGRGNTIYF | TGTGCCAGTAGCGAGACAGGGCGCGGAAACACCATATATTTT
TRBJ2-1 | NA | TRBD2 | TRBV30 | CAWSTSGVEQFF | TGTGCCTGGAGTACTAGCGGGGTTGAGCAGTTCTTC
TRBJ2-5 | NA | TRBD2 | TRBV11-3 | CASSLGGTSSETQYF | TGTGCCAGCAGCTTAGGGGGGACTAGTTCCGAGACCCAGTACTTC
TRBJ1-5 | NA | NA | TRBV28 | CATRRGAGQPQHF | TGTGCCACCCGGCGGGGGGCCGGGCAGCCCCAGCATTTT
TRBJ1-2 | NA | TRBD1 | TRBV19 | CASSASGQGGYTF | TGTGCCAGTAGTGCCTCGGGACAGGGTGGCTACACCTTC
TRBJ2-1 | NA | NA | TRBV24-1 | CATSGVTSPNNEQFF | TGTGCCACCAGTGGGGTGACTAGTCCCAACAATGAGCAGTTCTTC
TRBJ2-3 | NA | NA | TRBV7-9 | CASRPRGAKEDTQYF | TGTGCCAGCCGTCCCCGGGGGGCCAAAGAAGATACGCAGTATTTT
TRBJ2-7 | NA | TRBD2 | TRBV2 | CARGGLAGSSEQYF | TGTGCCAGGGGGGGACTAGCGGGATCTAGCGAGCAGTACTTC
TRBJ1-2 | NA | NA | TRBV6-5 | CASRESGTYGYTF | TGTGCCAGCCGGGAGAGTGGCACTTATGGCTACACCTTC
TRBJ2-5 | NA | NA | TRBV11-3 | CASSPRDRLKETQYF | TGTGCCAGCAGCCCTAGAGACAGGCTAAAGGAGACCCAGTACTTC
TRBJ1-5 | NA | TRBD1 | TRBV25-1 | CASSLPGTDQPQHF | TGTGCCAGCAGTCTCCCCGGGACAGACCAGCCCCAGCATTTT
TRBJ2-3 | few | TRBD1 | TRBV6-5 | CASSGTGGGTDTQYF | TGTGCCAGCAGCGGGACAGGGGGCGGCACAGATACGCAGTATTTT
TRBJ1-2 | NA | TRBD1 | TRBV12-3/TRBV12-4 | CASVVGGGEGYTF | TGTGCCAGCGTGGTAGGGGGCGGAGAAGGCTACACCTTC
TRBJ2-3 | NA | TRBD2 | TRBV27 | CASRQGIAGGRTDTQYF | TGTGCCAGCAGGCAGGGGATAGCGGGAGGCCGCACAGATACGCAGTATTTT
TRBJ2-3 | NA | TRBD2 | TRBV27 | CASSLNGGRGGGKRYF | TGTGCCAGCAGTTTGAACGGCGGGAGGGGAGGTGGGAAGCGGTATTTT
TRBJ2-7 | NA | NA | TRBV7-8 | CASSLGDSHEQYF | TGTGCCAGCAGCTTAGGGGACTCTCACGAGCAGTACTTC
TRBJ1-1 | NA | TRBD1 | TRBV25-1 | CASSDRASRAFF | TGTGCCAGCAGCGACAGGGCGAGTCGAGCTTTCTTT
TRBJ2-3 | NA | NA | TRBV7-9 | CASSYRDSFDTQYF | TGTGCCAGCAGCTACCGGGACTCCTTCGATACGCAGTATTTT
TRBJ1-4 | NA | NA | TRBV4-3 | CASSQEKAGIGKLFF | TGCGCCAGCAGCCAAGAAAAGGCAGGGATTGGAAAACTGTTTTTT
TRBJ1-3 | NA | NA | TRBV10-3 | CAIRHPNGESGNTIYF | TGTGCCATCAGACACCCGAACGGAGAGTCTGGAAACACCATATATTTT
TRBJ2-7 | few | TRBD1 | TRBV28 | CASSFHRRQKNRGSYEQYF | TGTGCCAGCAGTTTCCACCGCCGACAGAAGAACAGGGGAAGCTACGAGCAGTACTTC
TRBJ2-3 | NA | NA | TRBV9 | CASSFFPLGSSHTQYF | TGTGCCAGCAGCTTTTTCCCGCTCGGGTCCTCCCATACGCAGTATTTT
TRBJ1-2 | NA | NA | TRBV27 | CASSFRPREGEGIVYGYTF | TGTGCCAGCAGTTTCCGGCCGAGGGAGGGAGAAGGGATAGTCTATGGCTACACCTTC
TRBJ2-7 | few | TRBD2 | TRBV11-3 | CASSPTSGDSYEQYF | TGTGCCAGCAGCCCGACTAGCGGGGACTCCTACGAGCAGTACTTC
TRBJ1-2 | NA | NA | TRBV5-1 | CASSLAGYGYTF | TGCGCCAGCAGCTTGGCCGGTTACGGCTACACCTTC
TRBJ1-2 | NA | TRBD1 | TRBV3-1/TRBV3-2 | CASSLTSGQGGSGYTF | TGTGCCAGCAGCCTCACCTCAGGACAGGGAGGCTCTGGCTACACCTTC
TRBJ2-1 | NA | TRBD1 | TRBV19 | CASKPPRGQGDNEQFF | TGTGCCAGTAAGCCCCCACGGGGACAGGGAGACAATGAGCAGTTCTTC
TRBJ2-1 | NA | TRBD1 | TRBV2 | CASTRQGSYNEQFF | TGTGCCAGCACCCGACAGGGGTCCTACAATGAGCAGTTCTTC
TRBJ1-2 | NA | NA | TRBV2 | CASRPGYGYGYTF | TGTGCCAGCAGACCCGGGTATGGCTATGGCTACACCTTC
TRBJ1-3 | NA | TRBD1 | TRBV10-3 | CAIGGQASSGNTIYF | TGTGCCATCGGGGGACAGGCATCCTCTGGAAACACCATATATTTT
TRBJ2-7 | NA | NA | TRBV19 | CASSMDSPYEQYF | TGTGCCAGTAGTATGGACAGCCCCTACGAGCAGTACTTC
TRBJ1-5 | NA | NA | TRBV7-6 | CASSLALGAWKRACNQPQHF | TGTGCCAGCAGCTTAGCGCTAGGGGCCTGGAAAAGGGCTTGCAATCAGCCCCAGCATTTT
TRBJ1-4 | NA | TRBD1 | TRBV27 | CASSTGTVNEKLFF | TGTGCCAGCAGTACCGGGACAGTGAATGAAAAACTGTTTTTT
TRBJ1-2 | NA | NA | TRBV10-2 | CASSDGWSGYTF | TGCGCCAGCAGTGACGGGTGGTCTGGCTACACCTTC
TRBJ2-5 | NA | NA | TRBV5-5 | CASSTRQGLRRETQYF | TGTGCCAGCAGCACCAGACAGGGACTTCGTCGGGAGACCCAGTACTTC
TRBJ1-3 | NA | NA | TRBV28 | CASRTGYSGNTIYF | TGTGCCAGCCGTACGGGATACTCTGGAAACACCATATATTTT
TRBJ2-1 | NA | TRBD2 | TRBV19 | CASSIALTSGPYNEQFF | TGTGCCAGTAGTATAGCGCTGACTAGCGGGCCTTACAATGAGCAGTTCTTC
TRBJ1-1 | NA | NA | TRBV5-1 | CASSLAADGEGAFF | TGCGCCAGCAGCTTGGCTGCTGACGGTGAGGGAGCTTTCTTT